This T cell receptor beta chain was obtained from a study of T cell repertoires in cytomegalovirus infection. Study-wide background: Selected CMV epitopes included recently identified HLA-C-restricted ones as well as well-studied HLA-B-restricted ones. Public TCR beta signatures were indicative of both CMV infection and a matching HLA type.

TCRdb redid the calling of the reads with MiXCR, one entry per CDR3 protein. The sample lists approximately 590,000 distinct CDR3 sequences, about 40% occurring once. In regard to this clonotype: Its antigen is not identified.

Findings and caveats of the study: HLA-C-restricted TCR beta clonotypes specific for CMV led the ex vivo response.

Germline assignment: CDR1 SGHTA and CDR2 FQGNSA. The CDR3 runs 15 residues. Unmatched junction bases numbered 7, after V lost 6 bases and J lost 6 bases. Sequences were derived from cultured PBMCs, sampled from culture after CMV antigen stimulation. This sequence was found in a human donor in good health (CMV status not recorded). Some clones in this sample may be carry-over from other donors' samples. This chain joins TRBV7-2 and TRBJ2-1; TRBD2 matches 11 bases. CDR3 loop: CASSNPGLAVNEQFF. The CDR3, as DNA: TGTGCCAGCAGTAATCCGGGACTAGCGGTCAATGAGCAGTTCTTC.